This T cell receptor beta chain is from a study of cytomegalovirus exposure and HLA in healthy donors. Use of 60 Vbeta and 13 Jbeta primers characterized the PCR. The repertoire was sequenced with immunoSEQ multiplex PCR; TCRdb's copy has only in-frame clones and lacks some. This sample has under 130,000 clones, with 60% to 80% found just once. General observations from the study: Available immune exposure information was restricted to CMV serostatus only. Researchers catalogued roughly 170 TCR beta chains as cytomegalovirus-associated. A later analysis found common viral pathogens apparently linked to several of the most significant clusters.

The donors comprised healthy bone marrow donors. Comment on this clone: Its cognate antigen is unknown.

Trimming took 2 bases from V and 3 from J, leaving 10 bases between them. This CDR3 has 14 residues. Per the germline V gene, CDR1 is SEHNR and CDR2 is FQNEAQ (reference sequence). V gene TRBV7-9 combines with J gene TRBJ1-1; maybe TRBD1 (5 bases). Sequencing was done on a sample of PBMCs. The sequence derives from a woman between 35 and 50 years old in good health and CMV-seropositive. Here the CDR3 DNA reads TGTGCCAGCAGCTTACCCGGGGGTGACACTGAAGCTTTCTTT. Residues: CASSLPGGDTEAFF. The entire variable domain, with the rest obtained from reference TRBV7-9 and TRBJ1-1, is as follows: DTGVSQNPRHKITKRGQNVTFRCDPISEHNRLYWYRQTLGQGPEFLTYFQNEAQLEKSRLLSDRFSAERPKGSFSTLEIQRTEQGDSAMYLCASSLPGGDTEAFFGQGTRLTVV.